Presented here are 9 T cell receptor beta chains from one specimen sequenced in a study of T-cell memory formation after mild COVID-19. TCRdb used MiXCR to reprocess the 5' RACE reads, holding one entry per CDR3 protein. The data show hundreds of thousands of distinct CDR3 sequences, with 24% seen just once and about 8.7% held by the top ten. Sequencing was performed on PBMCs or a T cell subset sorted from them (not recorded which). Every receptor here comes from an adult woman who had mild COVID-19 (a few samples of this study predate the infection). Cell type and time point are not known.

The rearrangement joins TRBV5-1 to TRBJ1-1, with D perhaps matching TRBD1 (5 bases). This CDR3 region has 13 residues. Trimming cost V 3 bases and J 5 bases, with 11 bases left between them. CDR1 is SGHRS and CDR2 is YFSETQ in the germline V gene. In DNA form, the CDR3 reads TGCGCCAGCAGCTCAGCGAGACAGACTGAAGCTTTCTTT. Its protein product is CASSSARQTEAFF.

In this sample, this clonotype turned up a few times. The CDR3 reads CASSLSRPSSYEQYF. As DNA, the CDR3 is TGCGCCAGCAGCCTGAGCCGTCCGAGCTCCTACGAGCAGTACTTC. V gene TRBV5-1 combines with J gene TRBJ2-7; D ambiguous. CDR3 length: 15 amino acids. V lost 4 bases, J lost 0 bases, and 14 bases lay in between. Germline V gives CDR1 SGHRS, CDR2 YFSETQ.

The sample holds a few counts of this clonotype. Here the CDR3 reads CASSPPQPTNEKLFF. The CDR3 DNA reads as TGTGCCAGCTCACCACCGCAACCAACTAATGAAAAACTGTTTTTT. The chain is built from TRBV18 and TRBJ1-4; D gene ambiguous. Germline lookup yields CDR1 KGHSH and CDR2 LQKENI. Between the trimmed V and J ends, which lost 0 bases and 0 bases, there was a span of 5 bases. CDR3 size: 15 residues.

Only a few counts were recorded for this clonotype. V is TRBV9 and J is TRBJ2-3, with TRBD2 matching 14 bases. From germline, CDR1 is SGDLS and CDR2 YYNGEE. V lost 3 bases and J lost 1; bases outside the gene matches: 10. CDR3 size: 19 residues. The CDR3 DNA sequence: TGTGCCAGCAGCGCCAAGGGACTAGCGGGGGTTGGGGGCACAGATACGCAGTATTTT. Translation gives CASSAKGLAGVGGTDTQYF.

This clonotype turned up a few times. This chain uses TRBV11-3 with TRBJ2-1, with no clear D. This CDR3 spans 14 amino acids. V was shortened by 5 bases and J by 5 bases, with 13 bases between the two germline ends. The V gene's germline CDR1 is SGHNT and CDR2 YENEEA. The CDR3 coding sequence is TGTGCCAGCAGCCTTCGGCCCCCCCACAATGAGCAGTTCTTC. This translates into CASSLRPPHNEQFF.

The rearrangement links TRBV5-1 to TRBJ2-3, with 7 bases lining up with TRBD1. The CDR3 loop spans 15 amino acids. Germline CDR1 and CDR2: SGHRS and YFSETQ. J was trimmed by 4 bases and V by 3 bases; bases with no gene match: 8. The CDR3: CASSSTGAQADTQYF. The CDR3 nucleotides read TGCGCCAGCAGCTCAACAGGGGCGCAGGCAGATACGCAGTATTTT.

This clonotype was seen a few times. The chain employs TRBV12-3 or TRBV12-4 and TRBJ1-5, with D unresolved. This CDR3 contains 13 residues. V was pared by 1 base and J by 5 bases, with 6 bases between. This CDR3 is CASSLGGHQPQHF. The CDR3, as DNA: TGTGCCAGCAGTTTAGGGGGTCATCAGCCCCAGCATTTT.

This clonotype was detected only once. CDR3 bases: TGTGCCAGCAGCCGCATGGAAGGGAACACTGAAGCTTTCTTT. This sequence encodes CASSRMEGNTEAFF. The chain employs TRBV5-5 and TRBJ1-1, with unresolved D. This CDR3 has 14 residues. Trimming took off 4 bases at V and 1 base at J, with 11 bases between the two ends. Germline values: CDR1 SGHKS, CDR2 YYEKEE (reference sequence).

The chain couples TRBV9 to TRBJ2-1; 8 bases agree with TRBD1. Trimming took 0 bases from V and 2 from J; bases not matched to a gene: 7. Germline loops: CDR1 SGDLS, CDR2 YYNGEE. This CDR3 contains 17 residues. The CDR3 nucleotides are TGTGCCAGCAGCGTAGGGACAGGGAGGAGGACCTACAATGAGCAGTTCTTC. It translates to CASSVGTGRRTYNEQFF.